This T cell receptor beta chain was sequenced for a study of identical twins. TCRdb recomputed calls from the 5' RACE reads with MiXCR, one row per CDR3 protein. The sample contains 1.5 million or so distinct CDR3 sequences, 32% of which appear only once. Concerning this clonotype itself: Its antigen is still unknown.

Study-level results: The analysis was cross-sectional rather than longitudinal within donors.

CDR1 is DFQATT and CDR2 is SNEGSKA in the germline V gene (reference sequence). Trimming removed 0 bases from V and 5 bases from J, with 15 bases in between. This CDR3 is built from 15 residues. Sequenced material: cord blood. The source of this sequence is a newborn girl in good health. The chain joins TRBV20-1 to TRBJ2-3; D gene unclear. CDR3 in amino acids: CSAREPYFWGDTQYF. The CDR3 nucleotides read TGCAGTGCTAGAGAGCCCTATTTCTGGGGAGATACGCAGTATTTT.